This is a list of T cell receptor beta chains from one sample in a study of shared T cell receptors in the human thymus. Sequencing used immunoSEQ multiplex PCR; TCRdb keeps in-frame clones, though not all of them. Of over 450,000 clones in the sample, around 78% were seen once. These data also featured in a second study, about human thymus T cells.

Sequencing used thymocytes. These receptors originate from a boy less than two years old with a congenital heart defect. The CDR3 runs from the conserved cysteine through the conserved F or W. The D gene is left open where the match is weak. Size is stated for part of the rows, as once, few or many counts, or as a class when the clone is expanded.

j_call d_call v_call clone_size cdr3_nt cdr3_aa
TRBJ2-3 - TRBV14 - TGTGCCAGCAGCCAGTCTTGGCGGTTCACAGATACGCAGTATTTT CASSQSWRFTDTQYF
TRBJ2-1 TRBD2 TRBV7-9 - TGTGCCAGCAGAGCCGGAGGGAGGGCCTACAATGAGCAGTTCTTC CASRAGGRAYNEQFF
TRBJ1-2 TRBD1 TRBV5-1 once TGCGCCAGCAGCGCAGGGGGTTATGGCTACACCTTC CASSAGGYGYTF
TRBJ2-3 - TRBV27 - TGTGCCAGCAGTCTAATAGCGGACCACACAGATACGCAGTATTTT CASSLIADHTDTQYF
TRBJ2-3 - TRBV20-1 - TGCAGTATGCAGACAGATACGCAGTATTTT CSMQTDTQYF
TRBJ2-3 TRBD2 TRBV7-2 - TGTGCCAGCAGCTTAGAAGGACTAGCTAGCACAGATACGCAGTATTTT CASSLEGLASTDTQYF
TRBJ1-4 TRBD1 TRBV6-5 - TGTGCCAGCAAGGAGGGACAGGGGGGTGAAAAACTGTTTTTT CASKEGQGGEKLFF
TRBJ2-5 - TRBV6-5 - TGTGCCAGCAGTCACGGACTCTTCCAAGAGACCCAGTACTTC CASSHGLFQETQYF
TRBJ1-4 - TRBV6-1 - TGTGCCAGCAGTGTAGGGGGTTTGAATGAAAAACTGTTTTTT CASSVGGLNEKLFF
TRBJ2-7 - TRBV4-3 - TGCGCCAGCAGCCAATCCTCAAAGCGGTCCATCCAATACGAGCAGTACTTC CASSQSSKRSIQYEQYF
TRBJ2-5 TRBD1 TRBV6-6 - TGTGCCAGCAGTTCGCAGGGGGTGCAAGAGACCCAGTACTTC CASSSQGVQETQYF
TRBJ2-1 - TRBV5-1 - TGCGCCAGCAACGGAGGTAGGGACAATGAGCAGTTCTTC CASNGGRDNEQFF
TRBJ2-1 - TRBV9 - TGTGCCAGCAGCGCCCAGGGCAATGAGCAGTTCTTC CASSAQGNEQFF
TRBJ1-4 - TRBV7-2 - TGTGCCAGCAGCTTAGAGTGGGGGCCTAATGAAAAACTGTTTTTT CASSLEWGPNEKLFF
TRBJ2-7 - TRBV4-3 - TGCGCCAGCAGCCAGGTCCCCCGGGACAAGACCTACGAGCAGTACTTC CASSQVPRDKTYEQYF